This TCR beta chain was captured by sequencing in a study of blood T cell repertoires in COVID-19. J gave up 4 bases and V 2 bases, and 4 bases lay outside the gene matches. CDR3 length: 15 residues. Looked up from germline, CDR1 is GTSNPN and CDR2 is SVGIG (reference sequence). Measured with immunoSEQ multiplex PCR; TCRdb has only the in-frame clones, and not every one. The sample holds about 320,000 clones; around 85% are singletons and the top ten take 1.5% to 2%. The chain recombines TRBV30 with TRBJ2-2; 10 bases line up with TRBD2. Sequenced: PBMCs or T cells enriched from blood (not recorded which). The sequence derives from a woman aged 30 to 39 who had been exposed to COVID-19. The CDR3 DNA is TGTGCCTGGAGTCACCGACTAGCGGGCACCGGGGAGCTGTTTTTT. Its protein product is CAWSHRLAGTGELFF.